The 21 T cell receptor beta chains presented below share a single source sample, sequenced in a study of blood T cell repertoires in COVID-19. The protocol was immunoSEQ multiplex PCR, while the TCRdb copy is restricted to in-frame clones and leaves out a portion. The data contain approximately 100,000 clones, approximately 90% of them singletons. The sample was peripheral blood. The receptor set was obtained from a human donor in a cohort sampled during active COVID-19.

The chain couples TRBV12-3 or TRBV12-4 to TRBJ2-1; D is undetermined. CDR3 size: 11 residues. The V end was cut by 3 bases, the J end by 7 bases, with 4 bases between. This CDR3 reads CASSFINEQFF. The CDR3 bases are TGTGCCAGCAGTTTCATTAATGAGCAGTTCTTC.

The chain recombines TRBV13 with TRBJ1-6; perhaps TRBD1 as D (6 bases). Per the germline V gene, CDR1 is PRHDT and CDR2 is FYEKMQ (reference sequence). Between the trimmed V and J ends, which lost 2 bases and 13 bases, there was a span of 12 bases. The CDR3 sequence is 13 residues long. The CDR3 is CASSLQGTAPLHF. The CDR3 DNA is TGTGCCAGCAGCTTACAGGGGACGGCGCCCCTCCACTTT.

V is TRBV5-1 and J is TRBJ1-1, with D perhaps TRBD1 (5 bases). V was clipped by 4 bases and J by 1 base, with 11 bases between them. This CDR3 has 14 residues. Germline V gene lookup returns CDR1 SGHRS and CDR2 YFSETQ. CDR3 region: CASSLGRGNTEAFF. The CDR3 coding sequence is TGCGCCAGCAGCCTGGGGAGGGGGAACACTGAAGCTTTCTTT.

The chain uses TRBV28 and TRBJ2-2; TRBD2 aligns across 10 bases. Trimming cost V 5 bases and J 0 bases; bases outside gene matches: 3. CDR3 size: 16 residues. Germline loops: CDR1 MDHEN, CDR2 SYDVKM. The CDR3 DNA sequence: TGTGCCAGCAGTCTCCTAGCGGGAGCGAACACCGGGGAGCTGTTTTTT. Its protein is CASSLLAGANTGELFF.

The chain carries TRBV4-1 and TRBJ1-2, with TRBD1 as a possible D gene (6 bases). This CDR3 is built from 13 residues. CDR1 is MGHRA, CDR2 YSYEKL, per germline. The V gene lost 3 bases and the J gene lost 5 bases, with 10 bases spanning the gap. For the CDR3, the DNA is TGCGCCAGCAGCCAGTCCACAGGGTATGGCTACACCTTC. Its protein is CASSQSTGYGYTF.

The DNA for the CDR3 is TGTGCCAGCAGCGCAGAGGGGGCAGAGAATGAAAAACTGTTTTTT. Translation gives CASSAEGAENEKLFF. V is TRBV9 and J is TRBJ1-4; 7 bases agree with TRBD1. V lost 3 bases to trimming and J lost 5 bases; unmatched junction nucleotides: 7. Germline loops: CDR1 SGDLS, CDR2 YYNGEE. The CDR3 sequence is 15 residues long.

The chain couples TRBV4-2 to TRBJ2-2; tentatively, D is TRBD1 (6 bases). Germline V gene sequence: CDR1 LGHNA, CDR2 YNFKEQ. This CDR3 contains 15 residues. V was clipped by 5 bases and J by 0 bases, with 10 bases between them. The CDR3 is CASSATGSNTGELFF. Written as DNA, the CDR3 is TGTGCCAGCAGCGCGACAGGATCGAACACCGGGGAGCTGTTTTTT.

The CDR3 sequence is CASRALRGTEAFF. As DNA, the CDR3 is TGTGCCAGCCGCGCCCTTAGGGGTACCGAAGCTTTCTTT. The rearrangement links TRBV28 to TRBJ1-1, with TRBD1 as a possible D gene (5 bases). The CDR3 length is 13 residues. Germline V gene sequence: CDR1 MDHEN, CDR2 SYDVKM. V dropped 8 bases and J dropped 8 bases, with 18 bases sitting between them.

CDR3 sequence: CARRRLAGGDTGELFF. The CDR3 DNA follows: TGTGCCAGACGTCGATTGGCGGGAGGGGACACCGGGGAGCTGTTTTTT. The gene calls are TRBV7-9 and TRBJ2-2; TRBD2 aligns across 9 bases. CDR1 and CDR2 (germline): SEHNR, FQNEAQ (reference sequence). Unmatched junction bases numbered 11, after V lost 9 bases and J lost 3 bases. There are 16 residues in the CDR3.

V is TRBV10-3 and J is TRBJ2-3, with D possibly being TRBD2 (6 bases). The V end lost 8 bases, the J end lost 2 bases, and 14 bases lay between the germline ends. The germline gives CDR1 ENHRY, CDR2 SYGVKD. CDR3 size: 14 residues. The CDR3 region is CAIGASENTDTQYF. Written as DNA, the CDR3 is TGTGCCATCGGGGCTAGCGAGAACACAGATACGCAGTATTTT.

The rearrangement joins TRBV6-5 to TRBJ1-1, with 9 nucleotides matching TRBD1. There are 14 residues in the CDR3. The V segment lost 6 bases and the J segment 11 bases; nucleotides outside the gene matches: 13. Germline V lookup: CDR1 MNHEY, CDR2 SVGAGI. DNA for the CDR3: TGTGCCAGCAGGACAGGGGGAAGTCCCTTGGGGGCTTTCTTT. Residues: CASRTGGSPLGAFF.

This chain connects TRBV11-3 to TRBJ2-1; D is unclear. From germline, CDR1 is SGHNT and CDR2 YENEEA. CDR3 length: 12 residues. Deletions cut 8 bases from V and 4 bases from J, with 9 bases between. The CDR3 DNA is TGTGCCAGCCAGGAAAATTACAATGAGCAGTTCTTC. Its protein is CASQENYNEQFF.

This chain links TRBV14 with TRBJ2-7, with 12 bases fitting TRBD1. The CDR3 is 15 amino acids. V lost 3 bases and J lost 5; bases outside the gene matches: 5. The germline CDR1 and CDR2 sequences are SGHDN and FVKESK. The CDR3: CASSHRDRGRHEQYF. In DNA form, the CDR3 reads TGTGCCAGCAGCCACAGGGACAGGGGGCGCCACGAGCAGTACTTC.

V gene TRBV4-1 combines with J gene TRBJ1-5; D remains unclear. Trimming shortened V by 0 bases and J by 6 bases, and 12 bases separated the two germline ends. Germline CDR1 MGHRA, CDR2 YSYEKL. The CDR3 has 15 amino acids. The DNA of the CDR3 is TGCGCCAGCAGCCAAGATTTAGTTGTTAGTCAGCCCCAGCATTTT. Translated, it gives CASSQDLVVSQPQHF.

The J gene is TRBJ2-2, the V gene TRBV4-1; TRBD2 aligns across 7 bases. The CDR3 runs to 18 residues. Germline CDR1 MGHRA, CDR2 YSYEKL. The V and J ends lost 4 bases and 1 base, in that order; junction bases with no gene match: 12. The CDR3 coding sequence is TGCGCCAGCAGCCGCGCTTCTGGGGCGGGGGTGAACACCGGGGAGCTGTTTTTT. As protein: CASSRASGAGVNTGELFF.

The chain uses TRBV6-5 and TRBJ1-1; TRBD1 might be the D (5 bases). Trimming stripped 6 bases from V and 5 bases from J, with 19 bases between. This CDR3 is 15 amino acids long. Germline V gene data show CDR1 as MNHEY and CDR2 as SVGAGI. In DNA form, the CDR3 reads TGTGCCAGCAGACTCGAGGCAGGGCGAGCGACTGAAGCTTTCTTT. Amino acid sequence: CASRLEAGRATEAFF.

The chain combines TRBV3-1 (or the pseudogene TRBV3-2) with TRBJ2-3; 9 nucleotides line up with TRBD2. The CDR3 is made up of 15 amino acids. With V trimmed by 4 bases and J by 10 bases, 12 bases remained unmatched. Germline V gene sequence: CDR1 LGHDT, CDR2 YNNKEL (reference sequence). CDR3: CASSPGAAGGAAQYF. The CDR3 DNA reads as TGTGCCAGCAGCCCCGGGGCGGCGGGGGGGGCGGCGCAGTATTTT.

V and J are TRBV4-1 and TRBJ1-2; 7 nucleotides align to TRBD1. V trimming: 4 bases; J trimming: 2 bases; junction bases outside the gene matches: 16. The CDR3 covers 18 residues. Per the germline V gene, CDR1 is MGHRA and CDR2 is YSYEKL. The CDR3 nucleotides are TGCGCCAGCAGCCCCCTCCAATTGAGTACAGGGGTAAACTATGGCTACACCTTC. This encodes CASSPLQLSTGVNYGYTF.

The CDR3 nucleotides are TGTGCCAGCAGCTTTTTGACAGGGGATTACGAGCAGTACTTC. It codes for CASSFLTGDYEQYF. The V call is TRBV11-2, the J call TRBJ2-7, with TRBD1 matching over 8 bases. CDR3 size: 14 residues. The germline V gene encodes CDR1 SGHAT and CDR2 FQNNGV. With V trimmed by 3 bases and J by 4 bases, 5 bases remained unmatched.

The table lists this clone with a count of one. This sequence joins TRBV9 and TRBJ2-7; D possibly corresponds to TRBD2 (5 bases). This CDR3 has 13 residues. CDR1 is SGDLS and CDR2 is YYNGEE in the germline V gene. V lost 4 bases, J lost 0 bases, and 8 bases lay in between. CDR3 in amino acids: CASSPRDSYEQYF. CDR3 bases: TGTGCCAGCAGCCCACGGGACTCCTACGAGCAGTACTTC.

V is TRBV7-9 and J is TRBJ1-3; possible D gene TRBD1, 6 bases. The V end was cut by 5 bases, the J end by 2 bases, with 16 bases between. Germline values: CDR1 SEHNR, CDR2 FQNEAQ (reference sequence). There are 16 residues in the CDR3. For the CDR3, the DNA is TGTGCCAGCAGCAGCCGTGAGACAGGAACTGGAAACACCATATATTTT. It encodes CASSSRETGTGNTIYF.